The 8 T cell receptor beta chains in this list originate from one sample, sequenced in a study of CD8 T cells in ankylosing spondylitis. These receptors are not linked to any known antigen. TCRdb re-derived calls from the 5' RACE reads in MiXCR, one entry per CDR3 protein. Of 75,000 to 95,000 distinct CDR3 sequences in the sample, roughly 9% were seen once. The study's findings and limits: Blood of patients with ankylosing spondylitis appeared to be characterized by a TCR beta motif of seven or eight highly homologous variants.

The material sequenced was blood, either unsorted or a sorted T cell fraction (not recorded which). The receptors were gathered from a male donor with ankylosing spondylitis.

This clonotype has just a few counts. The chain is built from TRBV25-1 and TRBJ2-2; the D is unclear. The CDR3 is 17 amino acids. From germline, CDR1 is MGHDK and CDR2 SYGVNS. V was trimmed by 2 bases and J by 1 base, leaving 14 bases between them. The DNA for the CDR3 is TGTGCCAGCAGTGAAAAAATCGGCAGTTTGAACACCGGGGAGCTGTTTTTT. It specifies CASSEKIGSLNTGELFF.

At least ten counts were recorded for this clonotype. V and J are TRBV20-1 and TRBJ1-4; a weak D match, TRBD1 (5 bases). V lost 5 bases and J lost 6, with 13 bases in between. CDR1 is DFQATT, CDR2 SNEGSKA, per germline (reference sequence). This CDR3 has 13 residues. The chain's CDR3 is CSAARDWDEKLFF. The CDR3 DNA is TGCAGTGCTGCCCGGGACTGGGATGAAAAACTGTTTTTT.

This clonotype came up many times. The V gene is TRBV7-9, the J gene TRBJ2-7; TRBD2 might be the D (7 bases). The V and J ends lost 7 bases and 3 bases respectively, with 13 bases between them. CDR3 length equals 13 residues. The germline CDR1 and CDR2 sequences are SEHNR and FQNEAQ (reference sequence). The CDR3 region has the DNA TGTGCCAGCACCATAGGGGGGGTCTACGAGCAGTACTTC. It translates to CASTIGGVYEQYF.

This clonotype has a count of ten or more. The chain joins TRBV7-9 to TRBJ1-1; D perhaps matches TRBD1 (5 bases). The CDR3 consists of 15 residues. Germline V gene lookup returns CDR1 SEHNR and CDR2 FQNEAQ (reference sequence). V gave up 1 base and J gave up 3 bases, with 12 bases separating them. Here the CDR3 DNA reads TGTGCCAGCAGCTTAGAGGGTCCAGGGTACACTGAAGCTTTCTTT. It translates to CASSLEGPGYTEAFF.

This clonotype was seen repeatedly, ten times or more. The chain couples TRBV29-1 to TRBJ2-7, with 11 bases fitting TRBD1. This CDR3 is 13 amino acids long. Unmatched junction bases numbered 2, after V lost 7 bases and J lost 0 bases. Germline loops: CDR1 SQVTM, CDR2 ANQGSEA. CDR3 coding DNA: TGCAGCGCCGGGACAGGGGGCTCCTACGAGCAGTACTTC. Its translation: CSAGTGGSYEQYF.

In this sample, this clonotype turned up many times. The chain carries TRBV7-2 and TRBJ1-6; no clear D gene. This CDR3 is 18 amino acids long. With 0 bases removed from V and 11 bases from J, the gap between germline ends came to 23 bases. The V gene's germline CDR1 is SGHTA and CDR2 FQGNSA. The CDR3 DNA reads as TGTGCCAGCAGCTTAGCCACAGCATACATCCAACCCCAACCACCCCTCCACTTT. Translating it yields CASSLATAYIQPQPPLHF.

This clonotype showed up just a few times. The chain carries TRBV2 and TRBJ1-1; the D is unclear. The V and J ends lost 7 bases and 0 bases respectively, with 9 bases between them. Germline CDR1 is SNHLY and CDR2 is FYNNEI. The CDR3 has 13 amino acids. The DNA for the CDR3 is TGTGCCAGCATCGAGACACTGAACACTGAAGCTTTCTTT. It encodes CASIETLNTEAFF.

This clonotype was seen a single time. The chain recombines TRBV30 with TRBJ2-1; D is perhaps TRBD2 (6 bases). This CDR3 has 15 amino acids. Germline V gene data show CDR1 as GTSNPN and CDR2 as SVGIG (reference sequence). V dropped 2 bases and J dropped 12 bases, with 23 bases sitting between them. The CDR3 is CAWSTPGDVLEGQFF. Written as DNA, the CDR3 is TGTGCCTGGAGTACCCCGGGAGACGTGCTTGAAGGGCAGTTCTTC.